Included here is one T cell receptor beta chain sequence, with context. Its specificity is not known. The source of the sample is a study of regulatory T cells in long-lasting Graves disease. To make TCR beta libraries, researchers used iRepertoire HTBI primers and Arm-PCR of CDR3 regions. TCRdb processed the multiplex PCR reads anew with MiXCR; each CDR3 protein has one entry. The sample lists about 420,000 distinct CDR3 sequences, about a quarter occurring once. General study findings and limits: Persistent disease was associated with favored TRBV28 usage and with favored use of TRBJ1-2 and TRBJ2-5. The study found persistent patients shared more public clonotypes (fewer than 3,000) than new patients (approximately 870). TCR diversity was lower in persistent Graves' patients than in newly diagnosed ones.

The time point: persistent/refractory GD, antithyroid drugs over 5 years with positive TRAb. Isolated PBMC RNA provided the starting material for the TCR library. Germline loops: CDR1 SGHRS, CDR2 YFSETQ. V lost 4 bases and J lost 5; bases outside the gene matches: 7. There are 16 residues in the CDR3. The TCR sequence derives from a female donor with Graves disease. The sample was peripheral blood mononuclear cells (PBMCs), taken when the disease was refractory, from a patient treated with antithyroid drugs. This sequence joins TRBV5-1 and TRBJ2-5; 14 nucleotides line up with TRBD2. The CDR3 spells CASSRTSGRLGETQYF. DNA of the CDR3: TGCGCCAGCAGCAGGACTAGCGGGAGGTTAGGGGAGACCCAGTACTTC. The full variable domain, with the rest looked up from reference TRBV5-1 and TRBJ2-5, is KAGVTQTPRYLIKTRGQQVTLSCSPISGHRSVSWYQQTPGQGLQFLFEYFSETQRNKGNFPGRFSGRQFSNSRSEMNVSTLELGDSALYLCASSRTSGRLGETQYFGPGTRLLVL.